This is a list of T cell receptor beta chains from one sample in a study of molecular identifiers for immune sequencing clone quantification. TCRdb reanalysed the PCR reads using MiXCR and keeps one entry per CDR3 protein. This table has some 94,000 distinct CDR3 sequences, approximately 25% appearing once. Sequencing was performed on naive CD8+ T cells from blood, with Jurkat cell RNA spiked in. All receptors come from a human donor in good health. Some libraries in this study had Jurkat cell RNA spiked in. Both conserved end residues are part of each CDR3. The D gene is left open where the match is weak. Where a row states a size, it is once, few, many or the class of an expanded clone; other rows omit it.

cdr3_nt	cdr3_aa	d_call	clone_size	j_call	v_call
TGTGCCAGCAGCTCTATGGGGGGGAATTCACCCCTCCACTTT	CASSSMGGNSPLHF	NA	many	TRBJ1-6	TRBV7-3
TGTGCCAGCAGTACCCGGACAGGGGCTTTCTTT	CASSTRTGAFF	TRBD1	many	TRBJ1-1	TRBV28
TGCGCCAGCAAGGAGGGTCCATACGAGCAGTACTTC	CASKEGPYEQYF	NA	many	TRBJ2-7	TRBV5-1
TGTGCCAGCAGCTTGGCCTTTTCGGAAAACATTCAGTACTTC	CASSLAFSENIQYF	NA	many	TRBJ2-4	TRBV5-8
TGTGCCAGCAGTTTAACGGATTCCAACACTGAAGCTTTCTTT	CASSLTDSNTEAFF	NA	many	TRBJ1-1	TRBV12-3/TRBV12-4
TGTGCCTGCAGCTTATCTAGCGGGAGCACAGATACGCAGTATTTT	CACSLSSGSTDTQYF	TRBD2	NA	TRBJ2-3	TRBV7-9
TGTGCCAGCCATGGGTCCTACAATGAGCAGTTCTTC	CASHGSYNEQFF	NA	few	TRBJ2-1	TRBV7-9
TGCGCCAGCAGCAGATGGGCCGGGGAGCAAGAGACCCAGTACTTC	CASSRWAGEQETQYF	NA	many	TRBJ2-5	TRBV5-1
TGTGCCAGCAGCTTACGTGGCGGCCCCTACGAGCAGTACTTC	CASSLRGGPYEQYF	NA	many	TRBJ2-7	TRBV7-9
TGTGCCAGCACTATGGACAGGGTTTCGTTCTACGAGCAGTACTTC	CASTMDRVSFYEQYF	TRBD1	NA	TRBJ2-7	TRBV12-3/TRBV12-4
TGTGCCAGCAGATCGGGGGGGCCAGGTGTCGGGCAGTACTTC	CASRSGGPGVGQYF	TRBD2	NA	TRBJ2-7	TRBV7-9
TGTGCCAGCAGAGGGACTTTTCCCCCCTACGAGCAGTACTTC	CASRGTFPPYEQYF	NA	NA	TRBJ2-7	TRBV6-2/TRBV6-3
TGTGCCAGCAGCTTAGCCCTCCCGTACCAAGAGACCCAGTACTTC	CASSLALPYQETQYF	NA	few	TRBJ2-5	TRBV7-9
TGTGCCAGCAGCGGGCTCGGGGGCGGCCCTTACAATGAGCAGTTCTTC	CASSGLGGGPYNEQFF	NA	few	TRBJ2-1	TRBV7-3
TGTGCCAGCAGCTTAGAGCGGATAAGTACAGATACGCAGTATTTT	CASSLERISTDTQYF	NA	many	TRBJ2-3	TRBV7-3
TGTGCCAGCAGCCCCCGGGACAGCTCCTACGAGCAGTACTTC	CASSPRDSSYEQYF	TRBD1	many	TRBJ2-7	TRBV28
TGTGCCAGCAGTGTAACAGAGAGCACAGATACGCAGTATTTT	CASSVTESTDTQYF	NA	many	TRBJ2-3	TRBV6-5
TGTGCCAGTTGGGGATTAGGCAATCAGCCCCAGCATTTT	CASWGLGNQPQHF	NA	many	TRBJ1-5	TRBV19
TGTGCCAGCTGGGAAGTCCGCGAGACCCAGTACTTC	CASWEVRETQYF	NA	NA	TRBJ2-5	TRBV6-2/TRBV6-3
TGTGCCAGCATGGGTGGAACGGGAGGAAGTTCAGATACGCAGTATTTT	CASMGGTGGSSDTQYF	NA	many	TRBJ2-3	TRBV21-1
TGCAGCGTTGAATGGGCTAGCGGGGTATACAATGAGCAGTTCTTC	CSVEWASGVYNEQFF	TRBD2	few	TRBJ2-1	TRBV29-1
TGTGCCAGCAGCGTAGGTTGGGGAGAGAACACTGAGGCTTTCTTT	CASSVGWGENTEAFF	NA	NA	TRBJ1-1	TRBV9
TGTGCCAGCAGTTCGACCGGGACAACCTACGAGCAGTACTTC	CASSSTGTTYEQYF	NA	NA	TRBJ2-7	TRBV28
TGTGCCAGCAGCGACCCTGCACAGAGGGCCTCTGGGGCCAACGTCCTGACTTTC	CASSDPAQRASGANVLTF	NA	NA	TRBJ2-6	TRBV9
TGCGCCAGCAGCGGCAAATCAACAGGGTACACAGATACGCAGTATTTT	CASSGKSTGYTDTQYF	NA	few	TRBJ2-3	TRBV5-1
TGCAGTGCCCTAGACACTGGGTTTTGGGATGAGCAGTTCTTC	CSALDTGFWDEQFF	NA	few	TRBJ2-1	TRBV20-1
TGCAGTGCTAGAGCTCGTCACGTAGGGTCCTTGAGCTACACCTTC	CSARARHVGSLSYTF	NA	once	TRBJ1-2	TRBV20-1
TGTGCCAGTAGTATGGGGTACGTAGATAGCAATCAGCCCCAGCATTTT	CASSMGYVDSNQPQHF	NA	many	TRBJ1-5	TRBV19
TGCGCCAGCAGTCTAAACCCGACTAGCGGAACCTACGAGCAGTACTTC	CASSLNPTSGTYEQYF	TRBD2	many	TRBJ2-7	TRBV23-1
TGCGCCAGCAGCCGGGACAGGGCAGAGAACACTGAAGCTTTCTTT	CASSRDRAENTEAFF	TRBD1	NA	TRBJ1-1	TRBV4-1
TGCGCCAGCAGCTTTGGAGCGGGAACTATCTACGAGCAGTACTTC	CASSFGAGTIYEQYF	TRBD2	many	TRBJ2-7	TRBV5-1
TGTGCCAGCAGCTTACCCCGCGTAGCGGGGGGGCCGGGTGAGCAGTTCTTC	CASSLPRVAGGPGEQFF	TRBD2	many	TRBJ2-1	TRBV7-2
TGTGCCAGCAGCCTGACAACGAACACCGGGGAGCTGTTTTTT	CASSLTTNTGELFF	NA	NA	TRBJ2-2	TRBV12-3/TRBV12-4
TGTGCCCGCCTCATACAGACAGGGGCCGCCTACGAGCAGTACTTC	CARLIQTGAAYEQYF	TRBD1	NA	TRBJ2-7	TRBV6-2/TRBV6-3
TGTGCCACCAGCCTCGGGGGCGCAGATACGCAGTATTTT	CATSLGGADTQYF	NA	many	TRBJ2-3	TRBV24-1
TGTGCCAGCATTAGTATCTGGAGCGGGAGAAGGGAGACCTACGAGCAGTACTTC	CASISIWSGRRETYEQYF	TRBD2	many	TRBJ2-7	TRBV28
TGTGCCAGCAGTACAAGAATCGACAACTATGGCTACACCTTC	CASSTRIDNYGYTF	NA	many	TRBJ1-2	TRBV12-3/TRBV12-4
TGTGCCTGCAGTTCCCTGTTTCTTCGGGGGAGCACAGATACGCAGTATTTT	CACSSLFLRGSTDTQYF	NA	NA	TRBJ2-3	TRBV12-3/TRBV12-4
TGCAGCGTTGAAGATCTTATGGGGACTAGCACCGGTGAGCAGTTCTTC	CSVEDLMGTSTGEQFF	TRBD2	many	TRBJ2-1	TRBV29-1
TGCGCCAGCAGCCAAGATCCCCTAATGGGGGGAGTCTCTGGAAACACCATATATTTT	CASSQDPLMGGVSGNTIYF	NA	many	TRBJ1-3	TRBV4-1
TGTGCCAGCAGCGTAGAGGCCAGCTCTGGGGCCAACGTCCTGACTTTC	CASSVEASSGANVLTF	NA	NA	TRBJ2-6	TRBV9
TGTGCCAGCAGTTTACCCGGCAGGACCATTCTGGGCACAGATACGCAGTATTTT	CASSLPGRTILGTDTQYF	NA	many	TRBJ2-3	TRBV28
TGTGCCAGCAGCTTAGCTCGCGTGAACACTGAAGCTTTCTTT	CASSLARVNTEAFF	NA	many	TRBJ1-1	TRBV7-9
TGTGCCAGCAGCCCCTCTCCCCGCACAGATACGCAGTATTTT	CASSPSPRTDTQYF	NA	few	TRBJ2-3	TRBV12-3/TRBV12-4
TGTGCCAGCAGTGATACTAGGGGATGGGCGACAGATACGCAGTATTTT	CASSDTRGWATDTQYF	NA	few	TRBJ2-3	TRBV6-1
TGTGCCAGCAGCTTAGGGGTTCGTACAGTATCCAATGAGCAGTTCTTC	CASSLGVRTVSNEQFF	NA	once	TRBJ2-1	TRBV7-3
TGTGCCAGCAGCCCGACGGACCCCCTAGCCAAAAACATTCAGTACTTC	CASSPTDPLAKNIQYF	NA	many	TRBJ2-4	TRBV7-9
TGCGCCCGCGGCCCCACGGCTGCGGGGGCGCCGAAAAACATTCAGTACTTC	CARGPTAAGAPKNIQYF	NA	NA	TRBJ2-4	TRBV4-3
TGTGCCAGCAGCTTACGGGGACTTGGCGGCACTGAAGCTTTCTTT	CASSLRGLGGTEAFF	NA	NA	TRBJ1-1	TRBV13
TGTGCCAGCAGTTTAGGGGCCGGGGAGCTGTTTTTT	CASSLGAGELFF	NA	many	TRBJ2-2	TRBV12-3/TRBV12-4
TGTGCCAGCAGTTCGTTGTGGGGAACGCTTGGTGAAAAACTGTTTTTT	CASSSLWGTLGEKLFF	NA	NA	TRBJ1-4	TRBV27
TGTGCCACCGGCAAGGACAGGGTTCTGTACGAGCAGTACTTC	CATGKDRVLYEQYF	TRBD1	NA	TRBJ2-7	TRBV15
TGTGCCAGCAGCTCCGTCGAGCGGGAATCAGATACGCAGTATTTT	CASSSVERESDTQYF	TRBD2	NA	TRBJ2-3	TRBV7-9
TGTGCCAGCAGCTTCCACCCGGGACAGCCCTACGAGCAGTACTTC	CASSFHPGQPYEQYF	TRBD1	NA	TRBJ2-7	TRBV11-2